The 32 T cell receptor beta chains given below trace back to one sample, sequenced in a study of early T cells in non-severe SARS-CoV-2 infection (TCRdb year 2021). Library preparation used 5' RACE. The instrument was a NextSeq 500. The public reads were quality trimmed at Q25 with fastp and then assembled into clones with MiXCR by TCRdb, keeping productive beta chains. Rows with one shared CDR3 protein collapse into an entry with the most common genes and DNA. This sample has some 57,000 distinct CDR3 sequences in its table, and around 8.5% of those were observed once. Less than 25% of the sample comes from the top ten. Sequenced material: whole blood. These receptor sequences come from an adult who was a healthcare worker with PCR-confirmed SARS-CoV-2 infection or an uninfected control (not recorded which).

CDR3 DNA sequence: TGTGCCAGCAGCCCCCGGGCCCGTCCGAGACTAAATGGCTACACCTTC. It encodes CASSPRARPRLNGYTF. This chain connects TRBV3-1 to TRBJ1-2; D gene unclear. V gave up 4 bases and J gave up 6 bases, with 21 bases separating them. The CDR3 is 16 amino acids. The germline V gene has CDR1 LGHDT and CDR2 YNNKEL (reference sequence). Combining the CDR3 with reference TRBV3-1 and TRBJ1-2 gives the whole variable domain DTAVSQTPKYLVTQMGNDKSIKCEQNLGHDTMYWYKQDSKKFLKIMFSYNNKELIINETVPNRFSPKSPDKAHLNLHINSLELGDSAVYFCASSPRARPRLNGYTFGSGTRLTVV.

This clonotype showed up many times. The chain employs TRBV6-5 and TRBJ2-5; D possibly uses TRBD1 or TRBD2 (5 bases each). The V and J ends lost 8 bases and 5 bases respectively, with 15 bases between them. The CDR3 is made up of 13 amino acids. The germline CDR1 and CDR2 sequences are MNHEY and SVGAGI. CDR3 nucleotide sequence: TGTGCCAGCCGGGGCACAGGCGGGGAGACCCAGTACTTC. It encodes CASRGTGGETQYF.

This clonotype was counted ten times or more. The CDR3 coding sequence is TGTGCCAGCAGTCCCCAAGGGGTTAATGAAAAACTGTTTTTT. Translated, it gives CASSPQGVNEKLFF. The chain carries TRBV12-3 or TRBV12-4 and TRBJ1-4; TRBD1 might be the D (5 bases). V lost 5 bases to trimming and J lost 4 bases, with 11 bases between them. This CDR3 has 14 amino acids.

This clonotype was detected only a few times. The V call is TRBV5-6, the J call TRBJ1-2, with TRBD1 matching over 8 bases. CDR3 length equals 13 residues. Germline V CDR1 and CDR2: SGHDT, YYEEEE. J lost 9 bases, V lost 4 bases, and 8 bases had no gene match. CDR3 bases: TGTGCCAGCAGCCTGAGGACAGGGTCCAGCTACACCTTC. It is translated as CASSLRTGSSYTF.

This chain uses TRBV20-1 with TRBJ2-2; D is ambiguous. With 1 base removed from V and 7 bases from J, the gap between germline ends came to 7 bases. Germline V gene data show CDR1 as DFQATT and CDR2 as SNEGSKA (reference sequence). The CDR3 extends over 12 amino acids. The CDR3, as DNA: TGCAGTGCTAGAGGGGGAATCGGGGAGCTGTTTTTT. Its translation: CSARGGIGELFF.

The chain couples TRBV5-1 to TRBJ1-1; 9 nucleotides agree with TRBD1. In germline, CDR1 is SGHRS, CDR2 YFSETQ. The CDR3 extends over 17 amino acids. V shed 0 bases and J 3 bases; nucleotides not matched to a gene: 9. DNA for the CDR3: TGCGCCAGCAGCTTGGAAGGGACAGGGAATCCGGACACTGAAGCTTTCTTT. Translated, it gives CASSLEGTGNPDTEAFF.

This clonotype was seen repeatedly, ten times or more. The genes are TRBV7-8 and TRBJ1-1, with 8 bases lining up with TRBD1. Germline CDR1 SGHVS, CDR2 FQNEAQ. CDR3 length equals 14 residues. Trimming cost V 5 bases and J 1 base; bases outside gene matches: 3. The CDR3 sequence is CASSSGTGNTEAFF. In nucleotides, the CDR3 is TGTGCCAGCAGCAGTGGGACAGGGAACACTGAAGCTTTCTTT.

This sequence joins TRBV4-1 and TRBJ1-2; TRBD1 matches 8 bases. With V trimmed by 0 bases and J by 5 bases, 8 bases remained unmatched. The CDR3 totals 16 residues. Germline assignment: CDR1 MGHRA and CDR2 YSYEKL. The CDR3 protein is CASSQEQGAIVYGYTF. CDR3 nucleotides: TGCGCCAGCAGCCAAGAGCAGGGGGCAATCGTATATGGCTACACCTTC.

V is TRBV7-2 and J is TRBJ2-7; D is ambiguous. Per the germline V gene, CDR1 is SGHTA and CDR2 is FQGNSA. The CDR3 totals 14 residues. Between the trimmed V and J ends, which lost 1 base and 1 base, there was a span of 8 bases. In DNA form, the CDR3 reads TGTGCCAGCAGCTTAGGATCAAATTCCTACGAGCAGTACTTC. Translating gives CASSLGSNSYEQYF.

The chain couples TRBV20-1 to TRBJ2-7, with D perhaps matching TRBD2 (6 bases). From germline, CDR1 is DFQATT and CDR2 SNEGSKA (reference sequence). The CDR3 runs 12 residues. V shed 5 bases and J shed 2 bases, with 10 bases lying between them. The CDR3 loop reads CSALPSAYEQYF. The CDR3 DNA follows: TGCAGTGCTTTACCTAGCGCCTACGAGCAGTACTTC.

This clonotype was observed a few times. V gene TRBV7-9 combines with J gene TRBJ2-6; 8 positions agree with TRBD1. Germline CDR1 reads SEHNR; CDR2 reads FQNEAQ (reference sequence). This CDR3 is 19 amino acids long. V shed 4 bases and J 0 bases; nucleotides not matched to a gene: 11. CDR3 in DNA: TGTGCCAGCAGCTCCCCCTCTGGACAGGGAGTCTCTGGGGCCAACGTCCTGACTTTC. Protein: CASSSPSGQGVSGANVLTF.

This clonotype was seen a handful of times. V gene TRBV20-1 combines with J gene TRBJ2-3; a possible D gene is TRBD2 (6 bases). The CDR3 has 13 amino acids. The germline CDR1 and CDR2 sequences are DFQATT and SNEGSKA (reference sequence). CDR3: CSPVPGGADTQYF. The CDR3 DNA follows: TGCAGCCCCGTCCCCGGGGGAGCAGATACGCAGTATTTT.

V gene TRBV18 combines with J gene TRBJ2-7; D may be TRBD1 or TRBD2 (6 bases each). Germline V lookup: CDR1 KGHSH, CDR2 LQKENI. The CDR3 runs 15 residues. Trimming pared 0 bases from V and 5 bases from J, leaving 14 bases between. For the CDR3, the DNA is TGTGCCAGCTCACCACCGTCCGGGGGCCGGGACGAGCAGTACTTC. Amino acid sequence: CASSPPSGGRDEQYF.

The chain carries TRBV20-1 and TRBJ1-5, with D uncertain. The CDR3 is 14 residues long. Trimming took off 3 bases at V and 2 bases at J, with 11 bases between the two ends. The V gene's germline CDR1 is DFQATT and CDR2 SNEGSKA (reference sequence). The chain's CDR3 is CSASQSRGNQPQHF. The DNA for the CDR3 is TGCAGTGCTAGTCAAAGCAGAGGCAATCAGCCCCAGCATTTT.

The chain recombines TRBV5-4 with TRBJ2-3, with 8 positions matching TRBD2. The trim removed 4 bases at V and 1 base at J, leaving 8 bases unmatched. This CDR3 is 16 amino acids long. Germline V gene lookup returns CDR1 SGHNT and CDR2 YYREEE (reference sequence). The CDR3 here is CASSMGSGGRTDTQYF. The CDR3 DNA sequence: TGTGCCAGCAGCATGGGAAGCGGGGGCCGCACAGATACGCAGTATTTT.

This clonotype has at least ten counts. J is TRBJ1-3 and V is TRBV12-3 or TRBV12-4, with TRBD1 matching 7 bases. CDR3 length: 12 residues. The V segment lost 7 bases and the J segment 8 bases; nucleotides outside the gene matches: 5. The CDR3 nucleotides read TGTGCCAGCATTGCGCAGGGGGACACCATATATTTT. This encodes CASIAQGDTIYF.

V usage is TRBV7-9 and J usage is TRBJ2-7; either TRBD1 or TRBD2 may fit D (5 bases each). CDR1 is SEHNR and CDR2 is FQNEAQ in the germline V gene (reference sequence). V was cut by 5 bases and J by 2 bases, with 13 bases left in between. CDR3 length equals 14 residues. In DNA, the CDR3 is TGTGCCAGCAGCCGGGACGGCGGCACCTACGAGCAGTACTTC. It translates to CASSRDGGTYEQYF.

V is TRBV5-4 and J is TRBJ1-1, with D unclear. V dropped 2 bases and J dropped 4 bases, with 9 bases sitting between them. The germline gives CDR1 SGHNT, CDR2 YYREEE (reference sequence). The CDR3 is made up of 13 amino acids. The CDR3 reads CASSFDRPTEAFF. DNA of the CDR3: TGTGCCAGCAGCTTTGACCGCCCCACTGAAGCTTTCTTT.

The sample holds many counts of this clonotype. The rearrangement joins TRBV7-9 to TRBJ1-1, with D unresolved. V lost 5 bases to trimming and J lost 2 bases, with 12 bases between them. Germline CDR1 SEHNR, CDR2 FQNEAQ (reference sequence). The CDR3 covers 14 residues. CDR3 in DNA: TGTGCCAGCAGCCTAGGCTCCTCAAACACTGAAGCTTTCTTT. As protein: CASSLGSSNTEAFF.

The table lists this clonotype with many counts. The chain uses TRBV18 and TRBJ1-1; D is unclear. This CDR3 comprises 14 residues. V lost 1 base, J lost 6 bases, and 12 bases lay in between. Germline V gene sequence: CDR1 KGHSH, CDR2 LQKENI. The CDR3 region has the DNA TGTGCCAGCTCACCACGTGAAGGCCGCGCTGAAGCTTTCTTT. It codes for CASSPREGRAEAFF. Based on the CDR3 plus reference TRBV18 and TRBJ1-1, the full variable domain is NAGVMQNPRHLVRRRGQEARLRCSPMKGHSHVYWYRQLPEEGLKFMVYLQKENIIDESGMPKERFSAEFPKEGPSILRIQQVVRGDSAAYFCASSPREGRAEAFFGQGTRLTVV.

This chain connects TRBV18 to TRBJ2-3; possible D gene TRBD2, 6 bases. With 3 bases removed from V and 2 bases from J, the gap between germline ends came to 18 bases. The germline V gene has CDR1 KGHSH and CDR2 LQKENI. The CDR3 is 17 residues long. CDR3 in amino acids: CASSPLRETSLTDTQYF. CDR3 sequence (DNA): TGTGCCAGCTCACCTCTACGGGAGACATCCCTCACAGATACGCAGTATTTT.

Many counts were recorded for this clonotype. The J gene is TRBJ2-7, the V gene TRBV29-1, with D possibly TRBD2 on 5 matching bases. This CDR3 is 12 amino acids long. The V end lost 6 bases, the J end lost 3 bases, and 12 bases lay between the germline ends. CDR1 and CDR2 from the germline V gene are SQVTM and ANQGSEA. CDR3 sequence (DNA): TGCAGCGTGGCGGACGGGGTCTACGAGCAGTACTTC. Translated: CSVADGVYEQYF.

This clonotype has more than one count but fewer than ten. This chain uses TRBV30 with TRBJ2-1, with D possibly matching TRBD2 (6 bases). The V and J ends lost 4 bases and 4 bases respectively, with 11 bases between them. In germline, CDR1 is GTSNPN, CDR2 SVGIG (reference sequence). The CDR3 consists of 13 residues. CDR3 in amino acids: CAWTSRGYNEQFF. For the CDR3, the DNA is TGTGCCTGGACGTCACGGGGGTACAATGAGCAGTTCTTC.

The chain has TRBV5-5 and TRBJ2-2, with a possible D match to TRBD1 (6 bases). Germline-derived CDR1 and CDR2 are SGHKS and YYEKEE (reference sequence). V was cut by 3 bases and J by 6 bases, with 9 bases left in between. CDR3 length equals 13 residues. For the CDR3, the DNA is TGTGCCAGCAGCTCCCAGGGGCCCGGGGAGCTGTTTTTT. Its translation: CASSSQGPGELFF.

This clonotype was observed a few times. This chain uses TRBV9 with TRBJ1-1; D not certain. Deletions cut 3 bases from V and 4 bases from J, with 13 bases between. CDR3 length: 14 residues. Per germline, CDR1 SGDLS and CDR2 YYNGEE. The CDR3 bases are TGTGCCAGCAGCGGGGATCCCTGGAGCACTGAAGCTTTCTTT. Amino acid sequence: CASSGDPWSTEAFF.

The chain couples TRBV10-3 to TRBJ2-7, with D possibly TRBD1 on 5 matching bases. The germline gives CDR1 ENHRY, CDR2 SYGVKD. Trimming shortened V by 5 bases and J by 4 bases, and 6 bases separated the two germline ends. There are 11 residues in the CDR3. The CDR3 protein is CAISQGYEQYF. The CDR3 DNA reads as TGTGCCATCAGTCAGGGTTACGAGCAGTACTTC.

This clonotype has a handful of counts. The V call is TRBV6-6, the J call TRBJ2-1; a weak D match, TRBD2 (6 bases). The CDR3 totals 14 residues. Germline V lookup: CDR1 MNHNY, CDR2 SVGAGI (reference sequence). Trimming removed 2 bases from V and 6 bases from J, with 11 bases in between. The CDR3 loop reads CASSYSGGANEQFF. CDR3 in DNA: TGTGCCAGCAGTTACAGTGGCGGGGCCAATGAGCAGTTCTTC.

The genes are TRBV5-1 and TRBJ2-7; TRBD1 agrees at 8 bases. Per germline, CDR1 SGHRS and CDR2 YFSETQ. V was pared by 1 base and J by 3 bases, with 6 bases of the junction left unmatched. The CDR3 is 15 amino acids. The CDR3 DNA is TGCGCCAGCAGCTTGACATTAGGACAGGGCTACGAGCAGTACTTC. Translated, it gives CASSLTLGQGYEQYF.

This clonotype was detected a few times. The chain has TRBV19 and TRBJ2-3; D not certain. Germline assignment: CDR1 LNHDA and CDR2 SQIVND (reference sequence). V was shortened by 6 bases and J by 0 bases, with 10 bases between the two germline ends. This CDR3 contains 14 residues. In DNA, the CDR3 is TGTGCCAGTAGCCGGTTTCGTAGCACAGATACGCAGTATTTT. Protein product: CASSRFRSTDTQYF.

This clonotype was counted ten times or more. V is TRBV7-2 and J is TRBJ1-1; D gene unclear. The CDR3 length is 13 residues. In germline, CDR1 is SGHTA, CDR2 FQGNSA. V dropped 5 bases and J dropped 1 base, with 8 bases sitting between them. The CDR3 DNA is TGTGCCAGCAGCCAACCCCCGAACACTGAAGCTTTCTTT. Translating it yields CASSQPPNTEAFF. Complete variable domain (other parts from reference TRBV7-2 and TRBJ1-1): GAGVSQSPSNKVTEKGKDVELRCDPISGHTALYWYRQSLGQGLEFLIYFQGNSAPDKSGLPSDRFSAERTGGSVSTLTIQRTQQEDSAVYLCASSQPPNTEAFFGQGTRLTVV.

This clonotype has only one observation. V gene TRBV2 combines with J gene TRBJ1-6, with TRBD1 matching 8 bases. CDR1 and CDR2 (germline): SNHLY, FYNNEI. J lost 10 bases, V lost 4 bases, and 9 bases had no gene match. This CDR3 has 15 residues. CDR3 amino acids: CASSGTGGVLSPLHF. As DNA, the CDR3 is TGTGCCAGCAGTGGAACAGGGGGTGTGTTGTCACCCCTCCACTTT.

There are a few counts of this clonotype. This chain connects TRBV19 to TRBJ1-2, with TRBD1 as a possible D gene (5 bases). This CDR3 is built from 13 residues. Germline CDR1 and CDR2: LNHDA and SQIVND (reference sequence). The ends were cut back, 6 bases at V and 8 bases at J, with 16 bases in the middle. The CDR3 loop is CASSPHEGEGYTF. CDR3 nucleotides: TGTGCCAGTAGCCCGCACGAAGGGGAGGGCTACACCTTC.